Included here is one T cell receptor (beta chain) sequence, with context. Methods used by the authors: Nucleated cell number was recorded as an estimate derived from reference gene primer amplification. Assay: immunoSEQ multiplex PCR; the TCRdb copy retains only in-frame clones and omits some. For V, J and clone size, that table is used; D and trimming come from the DNA. The sample yields 140,000 to 150,000 clones, more than 70% seen once. These data are taken from a study of blood T cell repertoires in COVID-19. Study information: From the United States, Italy and Spain came samples of acute and convalescent COVID-19. PBMCs, B-cell-depleted T cells, or T cells provided the cDNA or gDNA that made up the material.

V was clipped by 4 bases and J by 6 bases, with 10 bases between them. This CDR3 is 13 amino acids long. Germline V lookup: CDR1 SGHNT, CDR2 YYREEE (reference sequence). The sequenced sample was peripheral blood. The chain is built from TRBV5-4 and TRBJ1-4, with D possibly TRBD1 on 6 matching bases. The TCR comes from a human donor in a cohort sampled during active COVID-19. The CDR3 region is CASSVTGDEKLFF. For the CDR3, the DNA is TGTGCCAGCAGCGTGACAGGTGATGAAAAACTGTTTTTT.